This T cell receptor beta chain is from a study of T cells in Graves' hyperthyroidism and ophthalmopathy. This clonotype was counted many times. Germline V gene sequence: CDR1 SGHVS, CDR2 FQNEAQ. This CDR3 is built from 16 residues. Trimming pared 1 base from V and 7 bases from J, leaving 16 bases between. Authors of the study amplified TCR beta CDR3 regions from RNA transcripts. During a first-round RT-PCR of the TCR CDR3, the HTBI primer set was used. MiXCR, run by TCRdb on the multiplex PCR reads, gives a single entry per CDR3 protein. The data hold 500,000 to 750,000 distinct CDR3 sequences, with about 43% observed a single time.

The sequence was obtained from a young woman with Graves' hyperthyroidism. The chain has TRBV7-8 and TRBJ2-2; unclear D gene. The specimen was peripheral blood or thyroid tissue (not recorded which). The CDR3 DNA is TGTGCCAGCAGCTTAGGACACGGCCCCGTGGTCGGGGAGCTGTTTTTT. This sequence encodes CASSLGHGPVVGELFF.